This TCR beta chain stems from a study of T cells after yellow fever vaccination. This clonotype was seen at least ten times. TCRdb fed the 5' RACE reads into MiXCR, producing one record per CDR3 protein. The data hold some 160,000 distinct CDR3 sequences, with about a tenth observed a single time. The trim removed 0 bases at V and 4 bases at J, leaving 9 bases unmatched. This CDR3 is 17 amino acids long. CDR1 and CDR2 from the germline V gene are LGHNA and YSLEER. This sequence joins TRBV4-3 and TRBJ2-5; 9 positions match TRBD2. Material: CD8+ T cells sorted from PBMCs, obtained 45 days after the yellow fever booster vaccination. The receptor was derived from a man aged 18 to 29 who received the YFV17D yellow fever vaccine. The CDR3 region is CASSQDQWSGGLETQYF. The CDR3 coding sequence is TGCGCCAGCAGCCAAGATCAATGGAGCGGGGGGCTAGAGACCCAGTACTTC.